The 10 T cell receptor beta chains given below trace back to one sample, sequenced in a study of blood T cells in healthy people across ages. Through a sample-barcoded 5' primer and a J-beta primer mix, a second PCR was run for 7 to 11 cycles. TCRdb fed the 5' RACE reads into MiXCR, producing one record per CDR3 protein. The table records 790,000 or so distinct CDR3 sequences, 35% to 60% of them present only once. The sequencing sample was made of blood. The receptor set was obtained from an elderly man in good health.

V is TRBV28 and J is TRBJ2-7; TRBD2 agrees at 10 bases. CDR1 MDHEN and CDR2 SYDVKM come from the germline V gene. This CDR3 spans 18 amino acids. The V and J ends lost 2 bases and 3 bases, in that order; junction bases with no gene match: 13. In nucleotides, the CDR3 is TGTGCCAGCAGTTTAGAGGTTCGGATAAGCGGGAGGGACTACGAGCAGTACTTC. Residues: CASSLEVRISGRDYEQYF.

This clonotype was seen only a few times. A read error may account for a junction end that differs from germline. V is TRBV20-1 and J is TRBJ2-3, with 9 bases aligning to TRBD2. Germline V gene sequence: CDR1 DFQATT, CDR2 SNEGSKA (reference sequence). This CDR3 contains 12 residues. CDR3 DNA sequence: TGCAGTGCCAAGACTAGCGGAGATACGCGGTATTTT. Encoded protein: CSAKTSGDTRYF.

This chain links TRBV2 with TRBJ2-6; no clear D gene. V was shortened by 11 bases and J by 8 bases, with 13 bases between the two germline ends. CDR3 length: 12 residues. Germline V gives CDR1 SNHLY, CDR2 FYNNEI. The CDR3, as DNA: TGTGCCGCTTCGGCCAGGACCAACGTCCTGACTTTC. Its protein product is CAASARTNVLTF.

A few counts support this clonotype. CDR3 DNA: TGCAGCGTAACCACCACAGGGTCCTACGAGCAGTACTTC. This encodes CSVTTTGSYEQYF. V is TRBV29-1 and J is TRBJ2-7, with D possibly being TRBD1 (6 bases). V lost 6 bases and J lost 1, with 13 bases in between. Germline V gene data show CDR1 as SQVTM and CDR2 as ANQGSEA. The CDR3 contains 13 residues.

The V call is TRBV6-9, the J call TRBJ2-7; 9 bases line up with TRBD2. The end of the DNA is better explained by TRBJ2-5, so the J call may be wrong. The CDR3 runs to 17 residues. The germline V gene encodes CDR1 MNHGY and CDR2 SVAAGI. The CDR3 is CASSYSCTSGSGETQYF. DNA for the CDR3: TGTGCCAGCAGTTATTCGTGCACTAGCGGGTCGGGGGAGACCCAGTACTTC.

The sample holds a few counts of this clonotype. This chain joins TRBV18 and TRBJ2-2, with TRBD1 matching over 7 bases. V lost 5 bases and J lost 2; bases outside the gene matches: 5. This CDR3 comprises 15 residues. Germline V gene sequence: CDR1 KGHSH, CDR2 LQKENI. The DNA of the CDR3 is TGTGCCAGCTCATCCGGGACAGTTAACACCGGGGAGCTGTTTTTT. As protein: CASSSGTVNTGELFF. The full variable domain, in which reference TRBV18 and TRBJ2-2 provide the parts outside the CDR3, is NAGVMQNPRHLVRRRGQEARLRCSPMKGHSHVYWYRQLPEEGLKFMVYLQKENIIDESGMPKERFSAEFPKEGPSILRIQQVVRGDSAAYFCASSSGTVNTGELFFGEGSRLTVL.

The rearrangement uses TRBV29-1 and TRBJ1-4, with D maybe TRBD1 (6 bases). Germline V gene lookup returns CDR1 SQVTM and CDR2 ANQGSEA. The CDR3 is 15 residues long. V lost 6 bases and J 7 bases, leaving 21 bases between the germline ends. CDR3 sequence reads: CSVSTVGGGGEKLFF. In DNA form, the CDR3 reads TGCAGCGTCTCGACGGTAGGAGGGGGAGGTGAAAAACTGTTTTTT.

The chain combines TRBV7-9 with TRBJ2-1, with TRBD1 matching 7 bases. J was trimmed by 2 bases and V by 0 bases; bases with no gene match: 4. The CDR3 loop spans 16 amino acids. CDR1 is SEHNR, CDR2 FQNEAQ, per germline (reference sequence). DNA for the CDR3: TGTGCCAGCAGCTTAGCGTTGGACAGGACCTACAATGAGCAGTTCTTC. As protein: CASSLALDRTYNEQFF. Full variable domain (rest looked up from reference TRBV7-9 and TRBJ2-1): DTGVSQNPRHKITKRGQNVTFRCDPISEHNRLYWYRQTLGQGPEFLTYFQNEAQLEKSRLLSDRFSAERPKGSFSTLEIQRTEQGDSAMYLCASSLALDRTYNEQFFGPGTRLTVL.

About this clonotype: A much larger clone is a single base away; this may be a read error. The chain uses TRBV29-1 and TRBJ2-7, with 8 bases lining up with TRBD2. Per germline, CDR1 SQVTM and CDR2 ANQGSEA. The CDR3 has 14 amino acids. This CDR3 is CSVGTSGSFDERYF. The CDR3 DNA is TGCAGCGTTGGTACCAGCGGGAGTTTCGACGAGCGGTACTTC.

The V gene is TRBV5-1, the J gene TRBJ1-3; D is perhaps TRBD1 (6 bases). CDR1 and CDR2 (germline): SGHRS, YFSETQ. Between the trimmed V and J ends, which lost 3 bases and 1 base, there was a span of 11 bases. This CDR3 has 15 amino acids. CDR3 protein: CASSWTESSGNTIYF. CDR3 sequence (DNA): TGCGCCAGCAGCTGGACAGAGTCTTCTGGAAACACCATATATTTT.